This TCR beta chain was captured in a study of blood T cell repertoires in COVID-19. Study information: Spain, Italy and the United States supplied samples that represented acute and convalescent COVID-19. T cells, B-cell-depleted T cells, or PBMCs supplied cDNA or gDNA.

The authors' processing: Quantification of nucleated cells was approximated via reference gene primer amplification. Measured with immunoSEQ multiplex PCR; TCRdb has only the in-frame clones, and not every one. D and trimming come from the DNA, and the V and J calls and clone size come from that table. The table shows about 180,000 clones, with under 90% occurring only once. The CDR3 is made up of 15 amino acids. Germline V gene data show CDR1 as MNHEY and CDR2 as SVGEGT. V was cut by 6 bases and J by 4 bases, with 18 bases left in between. The V gene is TRBV6-2 or TRBV6-3, the J gene TRBJ1-2; D is undetermined. This receptor was taken from a human donor in a cohort sampled during active COVID-19. The sequenced material came from peripheral blood. The CDR3 nucleotides are TGTGCCAGCAGCCGCCCCATCGCGTCTTTCTATGGCTACACCTTC. It translates to CASSRPIASFYGYTF.